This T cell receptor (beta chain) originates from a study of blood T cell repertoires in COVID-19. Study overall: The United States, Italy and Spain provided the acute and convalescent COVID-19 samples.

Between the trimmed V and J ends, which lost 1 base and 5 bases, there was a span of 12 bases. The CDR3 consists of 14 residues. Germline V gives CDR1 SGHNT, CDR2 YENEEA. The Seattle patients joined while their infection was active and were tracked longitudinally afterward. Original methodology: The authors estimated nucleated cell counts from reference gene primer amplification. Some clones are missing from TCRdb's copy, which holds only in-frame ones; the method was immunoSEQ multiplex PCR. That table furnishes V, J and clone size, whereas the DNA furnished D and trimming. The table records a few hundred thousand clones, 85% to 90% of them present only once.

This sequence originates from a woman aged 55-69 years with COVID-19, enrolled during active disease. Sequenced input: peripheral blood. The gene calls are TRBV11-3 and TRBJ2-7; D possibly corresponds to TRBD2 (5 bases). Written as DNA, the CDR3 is TGTGCCAGCAGCTTAGGTCCGGGGAACAACGAGCAGTACTTC. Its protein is CASSLGPGNNEQYF. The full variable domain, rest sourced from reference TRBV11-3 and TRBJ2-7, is EAGVVQSPRYKIIEKKQPVAFWCNPISGHNTLYWYLQNLGQGPELLIRYENEEAVDDSQLPKDRFSAERLKGVDSTLKIQPAELGDSAVYLCASSLGPGNNEQYFGPGTRLTVT.